The 3 T cell receptor beta chains below come from one sample, sequenced in a study of cytomegalovirus exposure and HLA in healthy donors. Vbeta (60) and Jbeta (13) primers were used in the PCR. Clones were read by immunoSEQ multiplex PCR, and TCRdb kept only the in-frame ones, dropping some. The data hold roughly 200,000 clones, with approximately 11% observed a single time. Sequenced sample: PBMCs. These TCRs come from a man aged 50-59 years in good health and CMV-seropositive.

J is TRBJ2-2 and V is TRBV28; TRBD2 aligns across 8 bases. CDR1 is MDHEN and CDR2 is SYDVKM in the germline V gene. The CDR3 loop spans 15 amino acids. Germline trimming cut 5 bases from V and 6 bases from J; bases unmatched to any gene: 8. CDR3 protein: CASSLETGGPGELFF. Written as DNA, the CDR3 is TGTGCCAGCAGTCTTGAAACGGGGGGGCCCGGGGAGCTGTTTTTT. The full variable domain, completed using reference TRBV28 and TRBJ2-2, is DVKVTQSSRYLVKRTGEKVFLECVQDMDHENMFWYRQDPGLGLRLIYFSYDVKMKEKGDIPEGYSVSREKKERFSLILESASTNQTSMYLCASSLETGGPGELFFGEGSRLTVL.

The chain uses TRBV4-3 and TRBJ2-7; D is possibly TRBD1 (6 bases). Germline lookup yields CDR1 LGHNA and CDR2 YSLEER. The V and J ends lost 2 bases and 3 bases respectively, with 8 bases between them. The CDR3 is 13 residues long. CDR3 loop: CASSQLTGYEQYF. CDR3 sequence (DNA): TGCGCCAGCAGCCAACTGACAGGCTACGAGCAGTACTTC.

This clone was seen a few times. The rearrangement uses TRBV5-6 and TRBJ2-7; D might be TRBD1 (5 bases). This CDR3 contains 13 residues. The germline V and J ends were trimmed by 4 bases and 3 bases, with 11 bases remaining between them. Looked up from germline, CDR1 is SGHDT and CDR2 is YYEEEE. The CDR3: CASSPTQGYEQYF. The CDR3 nucleotides read TGTGCCAGCAGCCCAACCCAGGGCTACGAGCAGTACTTC.